Sequencing of this T cell receptor beta chain was carried out in a study of PD-L1 blockade in urothelial cancer. Study as a whole: Analyses were performed on blood at 3 weeks after treatment start (the second dose) and at 6 weeks. T cells numbered a median of approximately 140,000 in the blood samples.

Germline V gene data show CDR1 as SGHNT and CDR2 as YENEEA. With 5 bases removed from V and 5 bases from J, the gap between germline ends came to 14 bases. There are 14 residues in the CDR3. The assay was immunoSEQ multiplex PCR, and TCRdb's table has in-frame clones only and misses some. This repertoire shows about 79,000 clones, around four fifths found once; its top ten account for roughly 7.3%. The time point is: pretreatment peripheral blood. Patients yielded 1 to 8 samples each, pretreatment and on-treatment. Here the sequenced sample was PBMCs, taken around atezolizumab (anti-PD-L1) treatment. The genes are TRBV11-3 and TRBJ2-3; perhaps TRBD1 as D (6 bases). The sequence was collected from a man aged 40-49 years with urothelial cancer. This chain's CDR3 is CASSPGTNLDTQYF. The CDR3 bases are TGTGCCAGCAGCCCCGGGACAAATTTAGATACGCAGTATTTT.